This T cell receptor beta chain stems from a study of cytomegalovirus exposure and HLA in healthy donors. Points from the study as a whole: TCR clusters originating in the first cohort tended to co-occur in the roughly 130 validation repertoires, according to a later analysis. It was 160 or so TCR beta chains that were listed as cytomegalovirus-associated. A few CMV-associated chains proved CMV antigen-specific in vitro.

It was the approximately 120-subject validation cohort, separate from the approximately 620-subject first cohort, to which the donors belonged. Germline V gives CDR1 MNHEY, CDR2 SVGAGI. Trimming cost V 8 bases and J 1 base, with 6 bases left between them. There are 13 residues in the CDR3. On this clone: Its antigen remains unidentified.

The table came from immunoSEQ multiplex PCR; TCRdb's copy has only in-frame clones and leaves some out. The data hold 250,000 to 400,000 clones, with approximately 86% observed a single time. The sequence came from a man under 40 in good health and CMV-seronegative. Sequenced sample: PBMCs. This chain uses TRBV6-5 with TRBJ1-6; D gene unclear. CDR3 amino acids: CASGGSYNSPLHF. The DNA for the CDR3 is TGTGCCAGCGGAGGTTCCTATAATTCACCCCTCCACTTT.